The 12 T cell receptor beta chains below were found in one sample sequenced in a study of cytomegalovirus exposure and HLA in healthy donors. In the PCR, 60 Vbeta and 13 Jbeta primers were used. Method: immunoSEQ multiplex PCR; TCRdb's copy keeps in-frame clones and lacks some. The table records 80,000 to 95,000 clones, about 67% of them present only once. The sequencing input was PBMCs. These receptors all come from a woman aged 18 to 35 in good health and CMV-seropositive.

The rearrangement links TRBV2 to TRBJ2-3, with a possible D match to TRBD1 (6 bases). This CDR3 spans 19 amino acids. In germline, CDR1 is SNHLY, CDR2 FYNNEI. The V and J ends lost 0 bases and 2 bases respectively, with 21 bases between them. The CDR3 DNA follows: TGTGCCAGCAGTGAAGCGCCCACAGGGAGTGGATTAAACACAGATACGCAGTATTTT. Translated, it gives CASSEAPTGSGLNTDTQYF.

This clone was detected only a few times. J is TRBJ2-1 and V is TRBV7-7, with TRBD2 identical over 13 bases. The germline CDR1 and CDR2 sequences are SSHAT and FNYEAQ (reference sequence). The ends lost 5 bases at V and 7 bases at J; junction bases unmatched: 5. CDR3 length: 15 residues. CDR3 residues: CASSTGTSGVNEQFF. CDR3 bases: TGTGCCAGCAGCACCGGGACTAGCGGGGTGAATGAGCAGTTCTTC.

The CDR3 here is CASSLAGGRNEKLFF. The CDR3 DNA is TGTGCCAGCAGCTTAGCAGGGGGCCGCAATGAAAAACTGTTTTTT. J is TRBJ1-4 and V is TRBV7-2, with TRBD1 matching 7 bases. The CDR3 loop spans 15 amino acids. The J segment lost 5 bases and the V segment lost 0 bases, leaving 3 bases of the junction unmatched. Germline V gene sequence: CDR1 SGHTA, CDR2 FQGNSA.

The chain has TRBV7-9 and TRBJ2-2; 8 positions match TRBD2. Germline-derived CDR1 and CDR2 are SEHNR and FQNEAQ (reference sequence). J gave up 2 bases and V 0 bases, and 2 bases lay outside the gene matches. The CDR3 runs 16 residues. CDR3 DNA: TGTGCCAGCAGCTTAGCACTAGCGGACAACACCGGGGAGCTGTTTTTT. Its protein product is CASSLALADNTGELFF.

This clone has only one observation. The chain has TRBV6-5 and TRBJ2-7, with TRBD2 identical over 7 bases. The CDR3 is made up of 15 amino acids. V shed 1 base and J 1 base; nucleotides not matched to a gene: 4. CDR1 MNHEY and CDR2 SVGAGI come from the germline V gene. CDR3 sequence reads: CASSYWAGASYEQYF. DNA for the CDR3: TGTGCCAGCAGTTACTGGGCGGGAGCGTCCTACGAGCAGTACTTC.

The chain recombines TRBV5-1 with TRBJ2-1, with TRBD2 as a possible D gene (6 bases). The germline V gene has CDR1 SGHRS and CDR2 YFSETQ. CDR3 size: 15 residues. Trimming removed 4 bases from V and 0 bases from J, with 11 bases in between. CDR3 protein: CASSPGGNSYNEQFF. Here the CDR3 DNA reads TGCGCCAGCAGCCCTGGGGGGAACTCCTACAATGAGCAGTTCTTC.

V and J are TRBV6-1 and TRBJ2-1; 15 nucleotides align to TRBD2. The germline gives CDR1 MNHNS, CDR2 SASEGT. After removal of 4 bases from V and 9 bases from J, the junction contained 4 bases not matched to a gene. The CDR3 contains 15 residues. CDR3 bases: TGTGCCAGCAGTGTAGGACTAGCGGGAGGGATTGAGCAGTTCTTC. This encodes CASSVGLAGGIEQFF.

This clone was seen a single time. The CDR3 nucleotides are TGCGCCAGCAGCCAGAACCCCAAGGGGACCGGGGAGCTGTTTTTT. It encodes CASSQNPKGTGELFF. The gene calls are TRBV5-1 and TRBJ2-2; the D gene is possibly TRBD1 (5 bases). V was trimmed by 4 bases and J by 5 bases, leaving 15 bases between them. The CDR3 runs 15 residues. Germline CDR1 SGHRS, CDR2 YFSETQ.

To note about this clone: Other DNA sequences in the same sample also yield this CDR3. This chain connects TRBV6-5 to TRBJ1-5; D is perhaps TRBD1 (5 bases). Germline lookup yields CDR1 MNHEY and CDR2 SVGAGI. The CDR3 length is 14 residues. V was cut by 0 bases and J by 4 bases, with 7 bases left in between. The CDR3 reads CASSYSGGNQPQHF. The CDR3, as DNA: TGTGCCAGCAGTTACTCGGGGGGAAATCAGCCCCAGCATTTT.

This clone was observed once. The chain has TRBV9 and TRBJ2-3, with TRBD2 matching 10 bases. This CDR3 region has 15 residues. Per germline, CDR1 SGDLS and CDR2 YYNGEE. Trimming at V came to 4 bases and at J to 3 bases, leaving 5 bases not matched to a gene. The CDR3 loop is CASSPGLAVTDTQYF. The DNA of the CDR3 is TGTGCCAGCAGCCCTGGACTAGCGGTAACAGATACGCAGTATTTT.

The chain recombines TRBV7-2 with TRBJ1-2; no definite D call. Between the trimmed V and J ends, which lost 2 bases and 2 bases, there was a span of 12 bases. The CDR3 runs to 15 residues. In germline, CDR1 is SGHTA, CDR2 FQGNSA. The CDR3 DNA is TGTGCCAGCAGCTTAACCGGGAAGATGAACTATGGCTACACCTTC. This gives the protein CASSLTGKMNYGYTF.

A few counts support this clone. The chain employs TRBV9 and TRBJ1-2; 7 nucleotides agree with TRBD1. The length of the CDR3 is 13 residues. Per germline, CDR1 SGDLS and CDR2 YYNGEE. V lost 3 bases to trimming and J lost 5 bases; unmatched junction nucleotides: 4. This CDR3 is CASSEDRSYGYTF. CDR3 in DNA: TGTGCCAGCAGCGAGGACAGGTCGTATGGCTACACCTTC.